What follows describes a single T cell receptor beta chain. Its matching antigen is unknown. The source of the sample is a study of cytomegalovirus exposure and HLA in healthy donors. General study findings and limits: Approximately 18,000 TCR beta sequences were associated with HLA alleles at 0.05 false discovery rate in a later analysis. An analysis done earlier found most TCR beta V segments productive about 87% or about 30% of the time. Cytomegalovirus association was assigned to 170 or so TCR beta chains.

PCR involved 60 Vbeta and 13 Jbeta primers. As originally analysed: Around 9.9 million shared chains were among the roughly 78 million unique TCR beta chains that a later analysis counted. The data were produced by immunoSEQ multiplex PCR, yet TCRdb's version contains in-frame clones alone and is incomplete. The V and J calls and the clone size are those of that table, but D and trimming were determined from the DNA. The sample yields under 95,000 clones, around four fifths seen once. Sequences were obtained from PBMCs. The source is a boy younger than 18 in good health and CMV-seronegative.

The CDR3 bases are TGTGCCAGCAGCATCGCCGGGACAGGGTACGAGCAGTACTTC. It codes for CASSIAGTGYEQYF. The chain recombines TRBV6-5 with TRBJ2-7; 9 bases fit TRBD1. The CDR3 spans 14 residues. Per germline, CDR1 MNHEY and CDR2 SVGAGI. V lost 6 bases and J lost 4; bases outside the gene matches: 7.